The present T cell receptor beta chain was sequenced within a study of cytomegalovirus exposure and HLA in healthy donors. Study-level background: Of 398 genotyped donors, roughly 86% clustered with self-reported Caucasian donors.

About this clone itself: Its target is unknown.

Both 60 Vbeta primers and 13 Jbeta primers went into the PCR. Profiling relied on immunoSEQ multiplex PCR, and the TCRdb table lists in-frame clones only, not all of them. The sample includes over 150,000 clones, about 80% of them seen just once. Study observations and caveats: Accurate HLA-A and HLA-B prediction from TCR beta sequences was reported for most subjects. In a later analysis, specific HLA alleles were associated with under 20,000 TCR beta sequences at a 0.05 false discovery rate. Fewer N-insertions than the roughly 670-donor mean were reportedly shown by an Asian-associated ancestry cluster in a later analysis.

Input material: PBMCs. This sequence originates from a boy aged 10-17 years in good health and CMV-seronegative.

This CDR3 reads CASSPGTLNTEAFF. The CDR3, as DNA: TGTGCCAGCAGCCCCGGGACACTGAACACTGAAGCTTTCTTT. This chain uses TRBV7-9 with TRBJ1-1; weak D call: TRBD1 (6 bases). Germline V CDR1 and CDR2: SEHNR, FQNEAQ (reference sequence). This CDR3 spans 14 amino acids. With 5 bases removed from V and 0 bases from J, the gap between germline ends came to 10 bases.